The 13 T cell receptor beta chains below were found in one sample sequenced in a study of blood T cell repertoires in COVID-19. The protocol was immunoSEQ multiplex PCR, while the TCRdb copy is restricted to in-frame clones and leaves out a portion. The table includes approximately 100,000 clones, 80% to 90% detected once. The source material was peripheral blood. Receptor source: a human donor in a cohort sampled during active COVID-19.

The chain employs TRBV7-9 and TRBJ1-6; 7 bases are shared with TRBD1. The CDR3 extends over 15 amino acids. Germline values: CDR1 SEHNR, CDR2 FQNEAQ (reference sequence). J was trimmed by 8 bases and V by 5 bases; bases with no gene match: 9. The CDR3 loop is CASSTPGQSDSPLHF. As DNA, the CDR3 is TGTGCCAGCAGCACGCCGGGACAGTCGGATTCACCCCTCCACTTT.

The chain links TRBV10-3 to TRBJ2-1; tentatively, D is TRBD2 (7 bases). V lost 4 bases to trimming and J lost 6 bases, with 19 bases between them. CDR1 ENHRY and CDR2 SYGVKD come from the germline V gene. The CDR3 loop spans 16 amino acids. DNA of the CDR3: TGTGCCATCAGTGCCGGAAGGGGGGGTAGCGGCAATGAGCAGTTCTTC. Its protein is CAISAGRGGSGNEQFF.

The J gene is TRBJ1-6, the V gene TRBV10-3; 9 bases are shared with TRBD1. CDR3 length: 16 amino acids. Trimming at V came to 0 bases and at J to 9 bases, leaving 6 bases not matched to a gene. Germline loops: CDR1 ENHRY, CDR2 SYGVKD. The CDR3 loop reads CAISESGGQGSSPLHF. CDR3 in DNA: TGTGCCATCAGTGAGTCCGGGGGACAGGGAAGTTCACCCCTCCACTTT.

In its sample, this clone was seen once. The V and J genes are TRBV21-1 and TRBJ1-4. TRBJ2-2 explains the end of the DNA better; the J call may be wrong. TRBV21-1 is an annotated pseudogene. The CDR3 extends over 13 amino acids. CDR3 in amino acids: CASSNMTPLELFF. The CDR3, as DNA: TGTGCCAGCAGCAACATGACCCCCTTGGAGCTGTTTTTT.

The chain employs TRBV5-5 and TRBJ2-1; no clear D gene. Trimming removed 0 bases at V and 3 bases at J, with 4 bases between. The CDR3 runs to 13 residues. Germline V gene sequence: CDR1 SGHKS, CDR2 YYEKEE (reference sequence). The CDR3 DNA is TGTGCCAGCAGCTTGGCAAACTACAATGAGCAGTTCTTC. It codes for CASSLANYNEQFF.

This clone ranks as medium-sized. J is TRBJ1-5 and V is TRBV2, with D perhaps matching TRBD1 (6 bases). Germline lookup yields CDR1 SNHLY and CDR2 FYNNEI. The CDR3 contains 16 residues. The V end lost 0 bases, the J end lost 6 bases, and 15 bases lay between the germline ends. CDR3 in amino acids: CASSEALRGAGQPQHF. CDR3 DNA: TGTGCCAGCAGTGAAGCGCTTCGGGGGGCTGGTCAGCCCCAGCATTTT. Full variable domain (outside the CDR3, taken from reference TRBV2 and TRBJ1-5): EPEVTQTPSHQVTQMGQEVILRCVPISNHLYFYWYRQILGQKVEFLVSFYNNEISEKSEIFDDQFSVERPDGSNFTLKIRSTKLEDSAMYFCASSEALRGAGQPQHFGDGTRLSIL.

The chain joins TRBV3-1 (or the pseudogene TRBV3-2) to TRBJ1-6, with D possibly matching TRBD1 (5 bases). CDR3 length: 16 amino acids. Germline V CDR1 and CDR2: LGHDT, YNNKEL (reference sequence). Trimming cost V 1 base and J 10 bases, with 17 bases left between them. The CDR3 loop is CASSQAFGGSGSPLHF. The DNA for the CDR3 is TGTGCCAGCAGCCAAGCATTTGGGGGGTCAGGATCACCCCTCCACTTT.

The V gene is TRBV14, the J gene TRBJ1-1; no clear D gene. V shed 4 bases and J shed 0 bases, with 15 bases lying between them. CDR1 and CDR2 from the germline V gene are SGHDN and FVKESK. The CDR3 is 16 residues long. In DNA, the CDR3 is TGTGCCAGCAGCCCTTGGTTGAGAGGGATGAACACTGAAGCTTTCTTT. Its translation: CASSPWLRGMNTEAFF.

The chain uses TRBV27 and TRBJ2-2, with 10 bases that match TRBD2. The V segment lost 2 bases and the J segment 3 bases; nucleotides outside the gene matches: 6. The CDR3 covers 17 residues. The germline gives CDR1 MNHEY, CDR2 SMNVEV (reference sequence). CDR3 sequence: CASSLLAGDMDTGELFF. CDR3 bases: TGTGCCAGCAGTTTACTAGCGGGAGACATGGACACCGGGGAGCTGTTTTTT.

The CDR3: CASSEEGTAYYEQYF. CDR3 nucleotides: TGTGCCAGCAGTGAAGAGGGGACAGCTTACTACGAGCAGTACTTC. This chain connects TRBV6-1 to TRBJ2-7; 7 bases line up with TRBD1. The CDR3 contains 15 residues. Germline values: CDR1 MNHNS, CDR2 SASEGT. V shed 1 base, J shed 3 bases, and the junction held 6 bases outside the gene matches.

The rearrangement links TRBV6-6 to TRBJ2-7; D is possibly TRBD2 (6 bases). The CDR3 extends over 16 amino acids. Germline values: CDR1 MNHNY, CDR2 SVGAGI (reference sequence). Trimming cost V 2 bases and J 4 bases, with 18 bases left between them. CDR3 bases: TGTGCCAGCAGTTACCCGCCCACGGGAGAAAGGTACGAGCAGTACTTC. Translating gives CASSYPPTGERYEQYF.

The chain recombines TRBV9 with TRBJ2-2; D is unresolved. CDR3 length equals 16 residues. Germline V gene sequence: CDR1 SGDLS, CDR2 YYNGEE. The V end was cut by 2 bases, the J end by 6 bases, with 17 bases between. The CDR3 is CASSVPPSSEPGELFF. The DNA of the CDR3 is TGTGCCAGCAGCGTCCCCCCCTCTAGTGAACCCGGGGAGCTGTTTTTT.

The rearrangement uses TRBV18 and TRBJ2-3, with 16 bases matching TRBD2. Trimming took 3 bases from V and 4 from J; bases not matched to a gene: 7. Germline V gene sequence: CDR1 KGHSH, CDR2 LQKENI. CDR3 length: 18 amino acids. CDR3 in amino acids: CASSPPGLAGGPPDTQYF. The CDR3 DNA follows: TGTGCCAGCTCACCCCCGGGACTAGCGGGGGGGCCCCCAGATACGCAGTATTTT.